This T cell receptor beta chain is from a study of blood T cell repertoires in COVID-19. Across the study: Specimens from acute and convalescent COVID-19 originated in the United States, Italy and Spain. Sample material is recorded as cDNA or gDNA derived from T cells, B-cell-depleted T cells, or PBMCs.

The Seattle patients, enrolled during active infection, were followed longitudinally. Original processing notes: Amplification of reference gene primers was used by the study to estimate nucleated cell counts. Produced via immunoSEQ multiplex PCR; TCRdb's table is partial and in-frame only. The D gene and trimming were derived from the DNA, and the V and J assignments and clone size from that table. The sample consists of some 150,000 clones, roughly nine tenths of them appearing once. The CDR3 length is 19 residues. CDR1 and CDR2 (germline): SGHVS, FNYEAQ. V trimming: 5 bases; J trimming: 7 bases; junction bases outside the gene matches: 15.

This clonotype was sampled from a woman aged 55-70 years with COVID-19, enrolled during active disease. The chain couples TRBV7-6 to TRBJ2-2; TRBD2 aligns across 14 bases. What was sequenced was peripheral blood. The CDR3 nucleotides are TGTGCCAGCAGCGGACGACTAGCGGGAGGGATGTTTGCTGTCGGGGAGCTGTTTTTT. This sequence encodes CASSGRLAGGMFAVGELFF. Full variable domain (rest looked up from reference TRBV7-6 and TRBJ2-2): GAGVSQSPRYKVTKRGQDVALRCDPISGHVSLYWYRQALGQGPEFLTYFNYEAQQDKSGLPNDRFSAERPEGSISTLTIQRTEQRDSAMYRCASSGRLAGGMFAVGELFFGEGSRLTVL.